These 12 T cell receptor beta chains were all obtained from the same sample, sequenced in a study of T-cell reconstitution after alpha-beta-depleted transplantation in children. Preparation of the TCRbeta library involved a method that used unique molecular identifiers. TCRdb called the PCR reads again in MiXCR, with one record for every CDR3 protein. The profile shows hundreds of thousands of distinct CDR3 sequences, around 12% of them singletons. The source material was PBMCs, sampled before TCRalphabeta/CD19-depleted stem cell transplant. These TCRs come from a girl aged 2 to 9 with congenital amegakaryocytic thrombocytopenia, due to receive a stem cell transplant.

V gene TRBV29-1 combines with J gene TRBJ2-5; 7 bases map to TRBD1. Germline V CDR1 and CDR2: SQVTM, ANQGSEA. With 5 bases clipped from V and 3 bases from J, the junction kept 3 bases outside the gene matches. CDR3 length equals 12 residues. The chain's CDR3 is CSVRDSEETQYF. In DNA, the CDR3 is TGCAGCGTTAGGGACAGTGAAGAGACCCAGTACTTC.

This clonotype was counted ten times or more. The genes are TRBV29-1 and TRBJ2-1, with D unclear. The CDR3 totals 13 residues. Germline lookup yields CDR1 SQVTM and CDR2 ANQGSEA. The chain's CDR3 is CTSGESLYNEQFF. The CDR3 coding sequence is TGCACCTCTGGAGAGTCCCTCTACAATGAGCAGTTCTTC.

This clonotype was found a few times. The chain is built from TRBV7-6 and TRBJ2-1, with TRBD2 matching 14 bases. Trimming took 3 bases from V and 3 from J; bases not matched to a gene: 7. CDR1 and CDR2 (germline): SGHVS, FNYEAQ. This CDR3 region has 18 residues. DNA of the CDR3: TGTGCCAGCAGCTTGAGACTAGCGGGAGGGAGCGTCTACAATGAGCAGTTCTTC. Translated: CASSLRLAGGSVYNEQFF.

The chain has TRBV14 and TRBJ2-1; 9 nucleotides agree with TRBD2. CDR3 length: 16 amino acids. J lost 4 bases, V lost 3 bases, and 7 bases had no gene match. Germline V CDR1 and CDR2: SGHDN, FVKESK. CDR3 nucleotides: TGTGCCAGCAGCCACTTGAGGACTAGCGTGTACAATGAGCAGTTCTTC. This sequence encodes CASSHLRTSVYNEQFF.

This clonotype came up many times. The rearrangement joins TRBV5-1 to TRBJ1-1, with TRBD1 identical over 10 bases. The CDR3 is 15 amino acids. Germline V gene sequence: CDR1 SGHRS, CDR2 YFSETQ. V was clipped by 3 bases and J by 4 bases; unmatched bases: 6. The CDR3 reads CASSSKGDRGTEAFF. CDR3 nucleotides: TGCGCCAGCAGCTCGAAGGGGGACAGGGGCACTGAAGCTTTCTTT.

This clonotype was found many times. The J gene is TRBJ1-2, the V gene TRBV5-1; no firm D call. This CDR3 comprises 13 residues. Germline assignment: CDR1 SGHRS and CDR2 YFSETQ. Trimming shortened V by 4 bases and J by 2 bases, and 9 bases separated the two germline ends. The CDR3 sequence is CASSPVGNYGYTF. DNA of the CDR3: TGCGCCAGCAGCCCGGTGGGGAACTATGGCTACACCTTC.

The CDR3 DNA follows: TGCAGTGCCGACGGGATACTGTTAGCCAAAAACATTCAGTACTTC. Protein sequence: CSADGILLAKNIQYF. V usage is TRBV20-1 and J usage is TRBJ2-4; possible D gene TRBD2, 5 bases. The V end was cut by 6 bases, the J end by 0 bases, with 15 bases between. Per germline, CDR1 DFQATT and CDR2 SNEGSKA (reference sequence). The CDR3 covers 15 residues.

The CDR3 DNA reads TGTGCCAGCAGTTACCAGGATTCATCGGATACGCAGTATTTT. Its translation: CASSYQDSSDTQYF. The chain joins TRBV6-2 or TRBV6-3 to TRBJ2-3; no reliable D call. Germline V gene sequence: CDR1 MNHEY, CDR2 SVGEGT. The CDR3 spans 14 residues. The germline V and J ends were trimmed by 2 bases and 6 bases, with 12 bases remaining between them.

This clonotype was detected ten times or more. The chain couples TRBV29-1 to TRBJ2-1; no firm D call. The V and J ends lost 1 base and 0 bases respectively, with 13 bases between them. This CDR3 is 16 amino acids long. From germline, CDR1 is SQVTM and CDR2 ANQGSEA. In nucleotides, the CDR3 is TGCAGCGTTGAAGCAACCGATTGGAGCTCCTACAATGAGCAGTTCTTC. This translates into CSVEATDWSSYNEQFF.

The chain recombines TRBV29-1 with TRBJ2-7, with TRBD2 identical over 15 bases. The CDR3 consists of 14 residues. Germline CDR1 is SQVTM and CDR2 is ANQGSEA. With 6 bases clipped from V and 3 bases from J, the junction kept 3 bases outside the gene matches. CDR3 sequence reads: CSVGTSGRNYEQYF. The CDR3 DNA reads TGCAGCGTAGGGACTAGCGGGAGGAACTACGAGCAGTACTTC.

This chain links TRBV12-5 with TRBJ2-5; D might be TRBD1 (6 bases). Germline V lookup: CDR1 LGHNT, CDR2 FRNRAP. The CDR3 totals 16 residues. Trimming cost V 2 bases and J 3 bases, with 16 bases left between them. The CDR3 nucleotides read TGTGCTAGTGGTTTGCCACCGGGACACGAGGAAGAGACCCAGTACTTC. This encodes CASGLPPGHEEETQYF.

Ten or more counts support this clonotype. This chain connects TRBV11-2 to TRBJ2-2; possible D gene TRBD2, 6 bases. V lost 7 bases to trimming and J lost 5 bases, with 23 bases between them. CDR1 and CDR2 from the germline V gene are SGHAT and FQNNGV. The CDR3 runs 17 residues. The CDR3 sequence is CASNLEGLTIMTGELFF. CDR3 sequence (DNA): TGTGCCAGCAACCTAGAGGGACTCACAATTATGACCGGGGAGCTGTTTTTT.